Listed here are 8 T cell receptor beta chains from one sample, sequenced in a study of blood T cells in healthy people across ages. With a J-beta primer mix and a sample-barcoded 5' primer, a second PCR ran about 6 to 11 cycles. TCRdb re-analysed the 5' RACE reads in MiXCR, keeping a single row per CDR3 protein. The repertoire holds around 870,000 distinct CDR3 sequences, with under 30% as singletons. The material sequenced was blood. All receptors derive from a woman aged 80 or over in good health.

The CDR3 sequence is CASSSTRIQTGANVLTF. The CDR3 DNA reads TGTGCCAGCAGCTCTACCCGGATACAGACTGGGGCCAACGTCCTGACTTTC. This rearrangement joins TRBV7-8 to TRBJ2-6, with D hard to call. V lost 4 bases and J 2 bases, leaving 15 bases between the germline ends. This CDR3 has 17 residues. CDR1 and CDR2 (germline): SGHVS, FQNEAQ.

In its sample, this clonotype was seen many times. This chain links TRBV3-1 with TRBJ2-1, with TRBD1 identical over 7 bases. The germline CDR1 and CDR2 sequences are LGHDT and YNNKEL (reference sequence). The V and J ends lost 7 bases and 4 bases, in that order; junction bases with no gene match: 7. The CDR3 runs to 14 residues. The CDR3 DNA reads as TGTGCCAGCACCCGACAGGGATCTTACAATGAGCAGTTCTTC. Translating gives CASTRQGSYNEQFF.

This clonotype occurred many times. J is TRBJ2-4 and V is TRBV20-1, with D perhaps being TRBD1 or TRBD2 (5 bases each). The CDR3 sequence is 12 residues long. Germline-derived CDR1 and CDR2 are DFQATT and SNEGSKA (reference sequence). V lost 0 bases to trimming and J lost 11 bases, with 11 bases between them. CDR3 sequence: CSARDEGRFQYF. The CDR3 nucleotides read TGCAGTGCTAGAGATGAGGGGAGATTTCAGTACTTC.

Concerning this clonotype itself: The junction and the germline gene differ at one end; a read error may be behind it. V and J are TRBV4-3 and TRBJ1-4, with unresolved D. Germline values: CDR1 LGHNA, CDR2 YSLEER. The CDR3 length is 15 residues. DNA of the CDR3: TGCGCCAGCAGCCAAGATCGGCTTGTAAATGAAGAACTGTTTTTT. This encodes CASSQDRLVNEELFF.

This clonotype has only one observation. This chain joins TRBV18 and TRBJ2-2; a possible D gene is TRBD1 (6 bases). CDR3 length equals 15 residues. From germline, CDR1 is KGHSH and CDR2 LQKENI. With 2 bases removed from V and 5 bases from J, the gap between germline ends came to 12 bases. This chain's CDR3 is CASSPGIQGTGELFF. The CDR3 DNA reads TGTGCCAGCTCACCAGGAATCCAGGGGACCGGGGAGCTGTTTTTT.

There are many counts of this clonotype. The chain carries TRBV29-1 and TRBJ2-7, with D possibly being TRBD2 (5 bases). Germline loops: CDR1 SQVTM, CDR2 ANQGSEA. This CDR3 contains 12 residues. Trimming left V 6 bases short and J 10 bases short, with 19 bases between. The CDR3 spells CSVSLGPGSQYF. The CDR3 DNA sequence: TGCAGCGTCTCCCTGGGTCCGGGGAGTCAGTACTTC.

The V and J genes are TRBV5-6 and TRBJ1-4; maybe TRBD1 (6 bases). The germline V gene encodes CDR1 SGHDT and CDR2 YYEEEE. V lost 2 bases and J lost 5, with 7 bases in between. The CDR3 contains 13 residues. CDR3 DNA sequence: TGTGCCAGCAGCTTCGACAGGAATGAAAAACTGTTTTTT. The encoded protein is CASSFDRNEKLFF.

Worth noting for this clonotype: A much bigger clone sits one base away, suggesting this may be a read error. The V gene is TRBV5-8, the J gene TRBJ2-5; 8 positions agree with TRBD1. The CDR3 runs 15 residues. From germline, CDR1 is SGHTS and CDR2 YDEGEE. The CDR3 bases are TGTGCCAGCAGCTATATAGGACAGGGAAGGGAGAGCCAGTACTTC. It specifies CASSYIGQGRESQYF.